The next 7 T cell receptor beta chains were all read from a single sample in a study of tumor and adjacent non-tumor tissue in lung cancer. The library came from three nested PCR rounds adapted from ARM-PCR protocols. Each CDR3 protein gets one entry after TCRdb re-called the multiplex PCR reads with MiXCR. This table has about 85,000 distinct CDR3 sequences, around 57% appearing once. This sample's RNA came from whole unsorted tissue. The sequencing input was lung tumor tissue. The receptor source for this set is a man in his 70s with non-small cell lung cancer.

The sample holds many counts of this clonotype. The CDR3 bases are TGTGCCAGCAGCCGCACGGGCAGAACTGAAGCTTTCTTT. Residues: CASSRTGRTEAFF. This chain uses TRBV6-5 with TRBJ1-1; D gene uncertain. Deletions cut 6 bases from V and 5 bases from J, with 13 bases between. The CDR3 contains 13 residues. In germline, CDR1 is MNHEY, CDR2 SVGAGI.

Details on this clonotype: Compared with germline, one end of the junction differs, possibly owing to a read error. The V gene is TRBV4-2, the J gene TRBJ2-7, with 7 bases aligning to TRBD2. The germline gives CDR1 LGHNA, CDR2 YNFKEQ. The CDR3 sequence is 15 residues long. The CDR3 sequence: CANSQVSSGPYELYF. The CDR3 DNA follows: TGTGCTAACAGCCAAGTGTCTAGCGGACCCTACGAGCTGTACTTC.

V usage is TRBV30 and J usage is TRBJ2-2; D is uncertain. In germline, CDR1 is GTSNPN, CDR2 SVGIG (reference sequence). V dropped 8 bases and J dropped 0 bases, with 4 bases sitting between them. The CDR3 is 11 amino acids. CDR3 sequence: CARSNTGELFF. The CDR3 nucleotides read TGTGCCCGTTCGAACACCGGGGAGCTGTTTTTT. The full variable domain, completed using reference TRBV30 and TRBJ2-2, is SQTIHQWPATLVQPVGSPLSLECTVEGTSNPNLYWYRQAAGRGLQLLFYSVGIGQISSEVPQNLSASRPQDRQFILSSKKLLLSDSGFYLCARSNTGELFFGEGSRLTVL.

About this clonotype itself: Mismatch with germline at one junction end may stem from a read error. The chain combines TRBV29-1 with TRBJ2-5; D remains unclear. The V gene's germline CDR1 is SQVTM and CDR2 ANQGSEA. The CDR3 covers 14 residues. CDR3 protein: CSAPAGGNQETQHF. CDR3 nucleotides: TGCAGCGCCCCTGCTGGCGGCAACCAAGAGACCCAGCACTTC.

Worth noting for this clonotype: A much larger clonotype is one base distant, so this may be a read error. The rearrangement joins TRBV6-6 to TRBJ2-7; either TRBD1 or TRBD2 may fit D (5 bases each). Germline V CDR1 and CDR2: MNHNY, SVGAGI (reference sequence). The V end lost 5 bases, the J end lost 5 bases, and 19 bases lay between the germline ends. This CDR3 is built from 15 residues. CDR3 coding DNA: TGTGCCAGCAGTCCCCCGGGGCAAAACCCCGACGAGCAGTACTTC. Amino acid sequence: CASSPPGQNPDEQYF.

As regards this clonotype: A single base separates this from a much larger clone, so it may be a read error. The chain is built from TRBV6-1 and TRBJ2-3; D remains unclear. Per germline, CDR1 MNHNS and CDR2 SASEGT. CDR3 size: 14 residues. V was pared by 5 bases and J by 2 bases, with 11 bases between. Here the CDR3 DNA reads TGTGCCAGCAGTCTCCAGACGTCCACAGATACGCAGTATTTT. Residues: CASSLQTSTDTQYF.

A remark on this clonotype: At one end the junction does not follow the germline gene, possibly because of a read error. The CDR3 reads CARSSEAVATGELFF. CDR3 sequence (DNA): TGCGCCAGAAGCTCAGAAGCGGTTGCGACCGGGGAGCTGTTTTTT. This chain joins TRBV11-2 and TRBJ2-2, with D maybe TRBD2 (5 bases). The germline V gene encodes CDR1 SGHAT and CDR2 FQNNGV. The CDR3 length is 15 residues.